Included here is one TCR beta chain sequence, with context. The antigen is unknown. The data originate from a study of lymphopenia after photon versus proton radiotherapy. Profiling relied on immunoSEQ multiplex PCR, and the TCRdb table lists in-frame clones only, not all of them. In the table there are about 33,000 clones, around 90% of which are singletons. Regarding the study as a whole: After the lymphocyte nadir, photon-treated repertoires showed oligoclonal expansion, especially of CD8+ Temra cells. Post-nadir TCR diversity decline inversely tracked overall survival among those who died. Under photons, naive T cells and diversity fell while effector/memory populations rose.

The source is a woman in her forties or fifties with pancreatic cancer. The sample consisted of peripheral blood, taken from a patient treated with photon-based radiotherapy.

The CDR3 here is CASSPYRFAYEQYF. The CDR3 DNA reads as TGTGCCAGCTCACCATACAGGTTCGCCTACGAGCAGTACTTC. The chain uses TRBV18 and TRBJ2-7; TRBD1 is a possible D gene (5 bases). The CDR3 extends over 14 amino acids. Germline V gene lookup returns CDR1 KGHSH and CDR2 LQKENI. V shed 2 bases and J shed 2 bases, with 10 bases lying between them.